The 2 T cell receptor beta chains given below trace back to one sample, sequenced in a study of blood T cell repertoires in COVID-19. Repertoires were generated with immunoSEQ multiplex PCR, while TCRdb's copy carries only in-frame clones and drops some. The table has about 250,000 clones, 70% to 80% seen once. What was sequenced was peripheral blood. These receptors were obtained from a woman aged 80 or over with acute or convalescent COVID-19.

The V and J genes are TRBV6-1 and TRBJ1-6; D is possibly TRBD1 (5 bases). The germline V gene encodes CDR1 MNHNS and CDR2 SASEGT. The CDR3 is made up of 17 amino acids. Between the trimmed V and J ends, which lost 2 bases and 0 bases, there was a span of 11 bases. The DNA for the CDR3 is TGTGCCAGCAGTGAACTCGGGGGGGGCTCCTATAATTCACCCCTCCACTTT. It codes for CASSELGGGSYNSPLHF.

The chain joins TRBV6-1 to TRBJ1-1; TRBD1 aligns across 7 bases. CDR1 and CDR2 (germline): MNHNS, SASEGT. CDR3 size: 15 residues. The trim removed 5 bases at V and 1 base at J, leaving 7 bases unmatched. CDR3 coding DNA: TGTGCCAGCAGTAAGGCCGGGACAGAGAACACTGAAGCTTTCTTT. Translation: CASSKAGTENTEAFF.